This passage covers 27 T cell receptor beta chains from one sample sequenced in a study of radiotherapy plus CTLA-4 blockade in lung cancer. Assay: immunoSEQ multiplex PCR; the TCRdb copy retains only in-frame clones and omits some. The repertoire has 120,000 or so clones, about 87% of them found once; the top ten carry approximately 7.2%. This specimen consisted of peripheral blood, obtained from a patient treated with radiotherapy plus ipilimumab. These receptors were collected from a human donor with non-small cell lung cancer that progressed on radiotherapy plus ipilimumab.

This chain joins TRBV11-3 and TRBJ2-7; perhaps TRBD2 as D (5 bases). Germline CDR1 is SGHNT and CDR2 is YENEEA. The CDR3 loop spans 15 amino acids. Between the trimmed V and J ends, which lost 0 bases and 8 bases, there was a span of 17 bases. CDR3: CASSLDIEAVRKQYF. The CDR3 region has the DNA TGTGCCAGCAGCTTAGATATTGAAGCGGTCAGGAAGCAGTACTTC.

This clone has just one count. The chain uses TRBV5-1 and TRBJ2-7, with no clear D. This CDR3 has 13 residues. Germline V gene sequence: CDR1 SGHRS, CDR2 YFSETQ. Trimming stripped 2 bases from V and 3 bases from J, with 9 bases between. CDR3 DNA: TGCGCCAGCAGCTTAGGCAAAGTCTACGAGCAGTACTTC. This encodes CASSLGKVYEQYF.

The chain recombines TRBV6-1 with TRBJ2-5; D is unresolved. V gave up 2 bases and J gave up 5 bases, with 6 bases separating them. This CDR3 has 12 amino acids. The germline V gene has CDR1 MNHNS and CDR2 SASEGT. CDR3 region: CASSESGETQYF. The CDR3 bases are TGTGCCAGCAGTGAATCGGGCGAGACCCAGTACTTC.

The chain uses TRBV9 and TRBJ2-3; D remains unclear. Germline CDR1 and CDR2: SGDLS and YYNGEE. Trimming removed 5 bases at V and 14 bases at J, with 24 bases between. The CDR3 sequence is 14 residues long. The CDR3 bases are TGTGCCAGCAGTATAGAACCATGGCCCGAAAAGACGTATTTT. Amino acids: CASSIEPWPEKTYF.

V gene TRBV9 combines with J gene TRBJ2-3; a possible D gene is TRBD2 (6 bases). CDR3 length equals 15 residues. CDR1 and CDR2 from the germline V gene are SGDLS and YYNGEE. V lost 3 bases and J lost 1, with 12 bases in between. This CDR3 reads CASSGDSGGTDTQYF. CDR3 in DNA: TGTGCCAGCAGCGGAGATAGCGGAGGCACAGATACGCAGTATTTT.

This chain connects TRBV6-1 to TRBJ2-5; a possible D gene is TRBD2 (6 bases). The length of the CDR3 is 14 residues. The germline V gene encodes CDR1 MNHNS and CDR2 SASEGT. Trimming left V 6 bases short and J 5 bases short, with 16 bases between. The CDR3 loop reads CASSKLTSLETQYF. CDR3 nucleotide sequence: TGTGCCAGCAGCAAATTAACTAGCCTCGAGACCCAGTACTTC.

The V and J genes are TRBV2 and TRBJ1-1, with TRBD1 as a possible D gene (5 bases). The V end was cut by 6 bases, the J end by 0 bases, with 11 bases between. The germline gives CDR1 SNHLY, CDR2 FYNNEI. The CDR3 sequence is 14 residues long. The CDR3 DNA follows: TGTGCCAGCAGAAGTACAGGTTTGAACACTGAAGCTTTCTTT. It translates to CASRSTGLNTEAFF.

The CDR3 here is CASSNLGTAAYEQYF. The CDR3 DNA follows: TGTGCCAGCAGTAACCTGGGGACTGCCGCCTACGAGCAGTACTTC. The gene calls are TRBV6-5 and TRBJ2-7, with a possible D match to TRBD2 (6 bases). Germline CDR1 MNHEY, CDR2 SVGAGI. CDR3 length: 15 amino acids. Between the trimmed V and J ends, which lost 5 bases and 2 bases, there was a span of 16 bases.

The rearrangement links TRBV9 to TRBJ1-2; no firm D call. CDR3 length: 16 amino acids. The V gene lost 0 bases and the J gene lost 8 bases, with 20 bases spanning the gap. The germline CDR1 and CDR2 sequences are SGDLS and YYNGEE. The CDR3 nucleotides are TGTGCCAGCAGCGTAGTATCGGGCAGCCCAAGGGAGGGCTACACCTTC. It yields the protein CASSVVSGSPREGYTF. Looking up the rest from reference TRBV9 and TRBJ1-2 gives the full variable domain: DSGVTQTPKHLITATGQRVTLRCSPRSGDLSVYWYQQSLDQGLQFLIQYYNGEERAKGNILERFSAQQFPDLHSELNLSSLELGDSALYFCASSVVSGSPREGYTFGSGTRLTVV.

Details on this clone: In the same sample, other DNA sequences code for this CDR3. This chain uses TRBV6-6 with TRBJ1-5; 7 positions match TRBD1. This CDR3 comprises 14 residues. In germline, CDR1 is MNHNY, CDR2 SVGAGI (reference sequence). The ends lost 6 bases at V and 4 bases at J; junction bases unmatched: 6. The chain's CDR3 is CASSYRQGNQPQHF. The CDR3 DNA sequence: TGTGCCAGCAGCTATAGACAGGGAAATCAGCCCCAGCATTTT.

This rearrangement joins TRBV7-2 to TRBJ2-7; D possibly corresponds to TRBD2 (6 bases). CDR1 SGHTA and CDR2 FQGNSA come from the germline V gene. The CDR3 covers 15 residues. V dropped 5 bases and J dropped 2 bases, with 16 bases sitting between them. CDR3 DNA: TGTGCCAGCAGCCGGGCTTGGGCGGGAACCTACGAGCAGTACTTC. Its protein is CASSRAWAGTYEQYF.

The gene calls are TRBV11-2 and TRBJ2-7; maybe TRBD2 (5 bases). This CDR3 comprises 13 residues. Germline CDR1 is SGHAT and CDR2 is FQNNGV. Trimming left V 4 bases short and J 10 bases short, with 17 bases between. This CDR3 reads CASSSGRLSGQYF. The CDR3 nucleotides are TGTGCCAGCAGCTCGGGCCGGCTGTCGGGACAGTACTTC.

The CDR3 region is CAWSALAGAPDTQYF. The CDR3 region has the DNA TGTGCCTGGAGTGCACTAGCGGGAGCCCCAGATACGCAGTATTTT. The gene calls are TRBV30 and TRBJ2-3, with 11 bases that match TRBD2. The germline V gene encodes CDR1 GTSNPN and CDR2 SVGIG (reference sequence). The V segment lost 1 base and the J segment 4 bases; nucleotides outside the gene matches: 4. The CDR3 has 15 amino acids.

The chain couples TRBV6-1 to TRBJ2-7; the match to TRBD1 covers 9 bases. J lost 4 bases, V lost 6 bases, and 7 bases had no gene match. Germline V lookup: CDR1 MNHNS, CDR2 SASEGT. CDR3 length equals 14 residues. This chain's CDR3 is CASSSGTGQYEQYF. CDR3 bases: TGTGCCAGCAGCTCCGGGACAGGGCAATACGAGCAGTACTTC.

Concerning this clone itself: Different DNA sequences within this sample yield the same CDR3. The rearrangement joins TRBV29-1 to TRBJ2-3; D might be TRBD1 (6 bases). The CDR3 sequence is 15 residues long. Trimming pared 6 bases from V and 3 bases from J, leaving 19 bases between. Germline-derived CDR1 and CDR2 are SQVTM and ANQGSEA. The CDR3 sequence: CSVRGGQHFTDTQYF. The CDR3 region has the DNA TGCAGCGTGCGAGGGGGACAACACTTTACAGATACGCAGTATTTT.

The chain uses TRBV10-3 and TRBJ2-7; TRBD2 matches at 8 bases. There are 18 residues in the CDR3. The germline V gene encodes CDR1 ENHRY and CDR2 SYGVKD. V shed 0 bases, J shed 3 bases, and the junction held 13 bases outside the gene matches. CDR3 protein: CAISESRPPGGRSYEQYF. DNA of the CDR3: TGTGCCATCAGTGAGTCTAGACCCCCGGGAGGGCGAAGCTACGAGCAGTACTTC.

This clone has just a few counts. The chain uses TRBV7-9 and TRBJ2-1; 8 nucleotides line up with TRBD2. Germline-derived CDR1 and CDR2 are SEHNR and FQNEAQ (reference sequence). CDR3 length: 15 amino acids. The V and J ends lost 6 bases and 1 base, in that order; junction bases with no gene match: 5. CDR3 in DNA: TGTGCCAGCAGGGGGTTAGCGGGATCCTACAATGAGCAGTTCTTC. Amino acids: CASRGLAGSYNEQFF.

This chain connects TRBV2 to TRBJ1-1; the D gene is possibly TRBD1 (5 bases). Germline V gene data show CDR1 as SNHLY and CDR2 as FYNNEI. The CDR3 contains 15 residues. Deletions cut 4 bases from V and 0 bases from J, with 12 bases between. The CDR3 here is CASSARGAMNTEAFF. The CDR3 nucleotides are TGTGCCAGCAGTGCTCGGGGCGCCATGAACACTGAAGCTTTCTTT.

This clone was detected once. An end of the junction differs from the germline gene, which may be a read error. The chain joins TRBV5-1 to TRBJ1-2; maybe TRBD1 (6 bases). Germline V gives CDR1 SGHRS, CDR2 YFSETQ. CDR3 length: 14 amino acids. The DNA for the CDR3 is TGCGCCACCAGCCGCAGGGGACCCCCTGATGGCTACACCTTC. Amino acid sequence: CATSRRGPPDGYTF.

The chain uses TRBV5-1 and TRBJ1-5; 9 nucleotides match TRBD1. Germline CDR1 reads SGHRS; CDR2 reads YFSETQ. This CDR3 is built from 15 residues. Unmatched junction bases numbered 2, after V lost 0 bases and J lost 4 bases. Written as DNA, the CDR3 is TGCGCCAGCAGCTTGGAGGGACAGGGAAATCAGCCCCAGCATTTT. Its protein product is CASSLEGQGNQPQHF.

This clone appeared a single time. The chain joins TRBV7-8 to TRBJ2-2, with TRBD2 matching over 9 bases. The V and J ends lost 2 bases and 6 bases, in that order; junction bases with no gene match: 4. The germline gives CDR1 SGHVS, CDR2 FQNEAQ. This CDR3 is 15 amino acids long. Here the CDR3 DNA reads TGTGCCAGCAGCTTAATAGCGGGAGAAGCCGGGGAGCTGTTTTTT. It codes for CASSLIAGEAGELFF.

This clone has a handful of counts. The rearrangement joins TRBV18 to TRBJ2-5, with D hard to call. Trimming took 4 bases from V and 2 from J, leaving 8 bases between them. Looked up from germline, CDR1 is KGHSH and CDR2 is LQKENI. This CDR3 has 13 residues. This CDR3 is CASSHPGQETQYF. The CDR3 nucleotides are TGTGCCAGCTCACATCCAGGACAAGAGACCCAGTACTTC.

This chain links TRBV20-1 with TRBJ2-3; D remains unclear. Looked up from germline, CDR1 is DFQATT and CDR2 is SNEGSKA (reference sequence). Trimming pared 3 bases from V and 5 bases from J, leaving 6 bases between. The CDR3 extends over 11 amino acids. CDR3: CSASWGDTQYF. The CDR3 bases are TGCAGTGCTAGTTGGGGAGATACGCAGTATTTT.

The chain uses TRBV27 and TRBJ2-7; 9 nucleotides line up with TRBD2. This CDR3 has 15 residues. Germline CDR1 is MNHEY and CDR2 is SMNVEV (reference sequence). J lost 0 bases, V lost 6 bases, and 6 bases had no gene match. CDR3 amino acids: CASSPYSGSSYEQYF. The CDR3 coding sequence is TGTGCCAGCAGCCCCTATAGCGGGAGCTCCTACGAGCAGTACTTC.

The V gene is TRBV5-6, the J gene TRBJ2-7; no firm D call. V was clipped by 1 base and J by 2 bases, with 10 bases between them. The CDR3 runs to 14 residues. Germline V gene sequence: CDR1 SGHDT, CDR2 YYEEEE. In DNA, the CDR3 is TGTGCCAGCAGCTTGCGCGACTTTACCTACGAGCAGTACTTC. It codes for CASSLRDFTYEQYF.

For this clone: An end of the junction does not agree with germline; a read error may underlie this. The V gene is TRBV7-2, the J gene TRBJ2-7; 8 nucleotides align to TRBD2. The CDR3 is 15 residues long. Per the germline V gene, CDR1 is SGHTA and CDR2 is FQGNSA. CDR3 amino acids: CASSPERLAGGEQHF. In nucleotides, the CDR3 is TGTGCCAGCAGCCCGGAGAGGCTAGCGGGCGGCGAGCAGCACTTC.

The V and J genes are TRBV7-9 and TRBJ2-7; 11 bases map to TRBD2. From germline, CDR1 is SEHNR and CDR2 FQNEAQ (reference sequence). V gave up 8 bases and J gave up 6 bases; unmatched junction bases: 6. The length of the CDR3 is 13 residues. DNA for the CDR3: TGTGCCAGCCAACTAGCGGGAGCGCTCGAGCAGTACTTC. Its translation is CASQLAGALEQYF.